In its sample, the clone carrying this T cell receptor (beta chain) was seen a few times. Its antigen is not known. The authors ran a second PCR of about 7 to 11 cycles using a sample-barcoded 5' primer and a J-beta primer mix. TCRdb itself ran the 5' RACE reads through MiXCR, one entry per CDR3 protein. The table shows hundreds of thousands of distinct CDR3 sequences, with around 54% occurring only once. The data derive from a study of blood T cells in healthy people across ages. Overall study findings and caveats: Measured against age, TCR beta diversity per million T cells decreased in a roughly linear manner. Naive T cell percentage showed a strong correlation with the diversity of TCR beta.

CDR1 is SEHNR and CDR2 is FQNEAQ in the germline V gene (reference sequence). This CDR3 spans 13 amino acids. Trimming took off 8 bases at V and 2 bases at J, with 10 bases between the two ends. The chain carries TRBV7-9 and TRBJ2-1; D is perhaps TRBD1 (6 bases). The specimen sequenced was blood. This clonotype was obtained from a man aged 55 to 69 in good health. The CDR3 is CASGAGAYNEQFF. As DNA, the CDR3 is TGTGCCAGCGGGGCAGGGGCCTACAATGAGCAGTTCTTC.